One T cell receptor beta chain is described in this entry. V was trimmed by 4 bases and J by 4 bases, leaving 14 bases between them. The length of the CDR3 is 14 residues. Germline V gives CDR1 SEHNR, CDR2 FQNEAQ (reference sequence). This record belongs to a study of blood T cell repertoires in COVID-19. Authors' processing steps: Estimation of nucleated cell counts relied on the amplification of reference gene primers. Libraries were prepared by immunoSEQ multiplex PCR; TCRdb keeps only in-frame clonotypes and omits some of them. V, J and clone size are those of that table, while D and trimming were read from the DNA. The table includes about 360,000 clones, about 90% detected once.

The V and J genes are TRBV7-9 and TRBJ2-7; D might be TRBD2 (5 bases). The sample was PBMCs or T cells enriched from blood (not recorded which). The source is a man younger than 45 who had recovered from COVID-19. DNA of the CDR3: TGTGCCAGCAGCTCGCCGGGGATAGGGTACGAGCAGTACTTC. Its protein product is CASSSPGIGYEQYF.